This T cell receptor (beta chain) was documented in a study of blood T cell repertoires in COVID-19. Across the study: PBMCs, B-cell-depleted T cells, or T cells were the source of the cDNA or gDNA that made up the material.

Trimming removed 8 bases from V and 4 bases from J; junction bases left unmatched: 10. Germline V CDR1 and CDR2: SQVTM, ANQGSEA. The CDR3 consists of 13 residues. Generated by immunoSEQ multiplex PCR, the TCRdb table keeps only in-frame clones and is missing some. Among 17,000 or so clones listed, around 80% were seen once. The V call is TRBV29-1, the J call TRBJ1-2; TRBD1 matches at 7 bases. This receptor was taken from a man between 60 and 70 years old with active or convalescent COVID-19. The sample taken for sequencing was peripheral blood. The CDR3 sequence is CSYFQGDGYGYTF. CDR3 nucleotides: TGCAGCTACTTCCAGGGGGACGGCTATGGCTACACCTTC. Based on the CDR3 plus reference TRBV29-1 and TRBJ1-2, the full variable domain is SAVISQKPSRDICQRGTSLTIQCQVDSQVTMMFWYRQQPGQSLTLIATANQGSEATYESGFVIDKFPISRPNLTFSTLTVSNMSPEDSSIYLCSYFQGDGYGYTFGSGTRLTVV.